Below, one TCR beta chain is given with its context. This clonotype was recorded a few times. Its antigen is still unknown. Per-base quality was not reported, and no clone a single base away is much larger than it. The data were taken from a study of response to subunit inactivated influenza vaccine (dated by TCRdb to 2017 to 2018). In terms of the full investigation: The study used deep quantitative T cell receptor repertoire profiling to track responses to a trivalent subunit inactivated influenza vaccine. Findings and caveats that apply to the study as a whole: The authors suggested that each seasonal influenza vaccination may recruit only a limited number of new T cells.

Library preparation was by RT-PCR. Instrument used: Illumina HiSeq 2500. TCRdb redid the processing of the public reads, applying fastp at Q25 and MiXCR, and retained in-frame beta chains. Here each entry gathers all rows of one CDR3 protein and keeps the most common genes and DNA. This sample comprises around 250,000 distinct CDR3 sequences, approximately 12% of them detected only once. Of the sample, about 8% falls within the top ten clones. As encoded in the germline V gene (reference sequence), CDR1 is DFQATT while CDR2 is SNEGSKA. Trimming removed 0 bases from V and 7 bases from J, leaving 12 bases between the germline ends. The CDR3 spans 13 residues, from the cysteine through the phenylalanine. Here the CDR3 DNA is all that survives: 39 bases in frame from base 1.

The sample in question was non-naive T cells sorted from PBMCs, obtained roughly 2 weeks before vaccination. Sample cell subset or site, as interpreted from the label and publication: memory T cell fraction. The chain joins TRBV20-1 to TRBJ2-5, with the D gene too uncertain to name. The clonotype comes from a man aged 50-60 years who received an inactivated influenza vaccine. Donor details come from another sample of the same person, matched by shared clones. The CDR3 amino acid sequence is: CSARDPVRGTQYF. The DNA sequence is as follows: TGCAGTGCTAGAGATCCCGTTCGAGGGACCCAGTACTTC.